This entry concerns a single T cell receptor beta chain. Its antigen is as yet unknown. Sample-barcoded 5' priming and a J-beta primer mix drove a second PCR of about 6 to 12 cycles. TCRdb reprocessed the 5' RACE reads via MiXCR and lists one record per CDR3 protein. The sample has approximately 360,000 distinct CDR3 sequences, 45% to 65% seen once. The record originates from a study of blood T cells in healthy people across ages. Notes on the study in general: It was the long-lived donors that had more naive CD4+ cells and higher diversity than aged donors.

The sequencing input was blood. This TCR was sampled from a man between 60 and 75 years old in good health.

For the CDR3, the DNA is TGCAGTGCTAGAGATACGGGGACTAGCGGGAGAACGCGGTTCTTC. Encoded protein: CSARDTGTSGRTRFF. V and J are TRBV20-1 and TRBJ2-1, with 14 bases that match TRBD2. The CDR3 is made up of 15 amino acids. The ends lost 0 bases at V and 15 bases at J; junction bases unmatched: 10. Germline loops: CDR1 DFQATT, CDR2 SNEGSKA (reference sequence).